This T cell receptor (beta chain) was retrieved from a study of Graves' ophthalmopathy and Graves' hyperthyroidism. On the study more broadly: Peripheral blood collection took place at initial diagnosis, before any treatment. General study points: A majority of expanded thyroid clonotypes exceeding 0.001 frequency were likewise present in blood.

This CDR3 contains 15 residues. Germline V gene sequence: CDR1 MNHEY, CDR2 SVGEGT. V dropped 5 bases and J dropped 8; count of bases not matched to a gene: 10. Patients with other autoimmune diseases, uncontrolled infections, pregnancy or lactation were excluded. In regard to this clonotype: As yet, its antigen is unknown. A much larger clone differs by one base, so this may be a read error.

Amplification of the TCR beta CDR3 regions used RNA transcripts (as template). An opening RT-PCR round employed HTBI primers and preceded a second-round multiplex PCR. TCRdb called the multiplex PCR reads again in MiXCR, with one record for every CDR3 protein. The sample lists about 740,000 distinct CDR3 sequences; about 44% were seen once. The TCR sequence derives from an adult man with Graves' ophthalmopathy. The J gene is TRBJ1-4, the V gene TRBV6-2 or TRBV6-3; TRBD1 aligns across 8 bases. The sequencing input was peripheral blood. CDR3 DNA sequence: TGTGCCAGCAGTCCAGGACAGGGAAGCGACGAAAAACTGTTTTTT. Protein: CASSPGQGSDEKLFF.